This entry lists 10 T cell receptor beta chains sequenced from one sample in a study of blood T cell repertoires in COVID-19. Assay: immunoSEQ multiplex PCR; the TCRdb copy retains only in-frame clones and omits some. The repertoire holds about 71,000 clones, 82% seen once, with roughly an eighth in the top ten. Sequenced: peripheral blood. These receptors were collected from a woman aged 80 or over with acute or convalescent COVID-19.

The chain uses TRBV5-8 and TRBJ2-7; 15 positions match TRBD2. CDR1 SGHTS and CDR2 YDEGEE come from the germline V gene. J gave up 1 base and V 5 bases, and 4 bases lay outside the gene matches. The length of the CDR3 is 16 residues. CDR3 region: CASRTGTSGRSYEQYF. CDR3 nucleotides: TGTGCCAGCAGAACCGGGACTAGCGGGAGGTCCTACGAGCAGTACTTC.

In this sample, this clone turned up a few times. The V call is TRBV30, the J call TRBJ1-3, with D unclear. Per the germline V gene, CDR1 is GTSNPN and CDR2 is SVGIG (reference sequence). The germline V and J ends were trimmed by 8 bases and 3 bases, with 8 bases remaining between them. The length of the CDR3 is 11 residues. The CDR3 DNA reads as TGTGCCCGTCTAGATGGAAACACCATATATTTT. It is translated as CARLDGNTIYF.

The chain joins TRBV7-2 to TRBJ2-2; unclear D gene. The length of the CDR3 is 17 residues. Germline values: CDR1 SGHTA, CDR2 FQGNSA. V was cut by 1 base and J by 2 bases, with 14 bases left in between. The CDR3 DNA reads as TGTGCCAGCAGCTTAGTCGTCAAATTAGTTAACACCGGGGAGCTGTTTTTT. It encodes CASSLVVKLVNTGELFF.

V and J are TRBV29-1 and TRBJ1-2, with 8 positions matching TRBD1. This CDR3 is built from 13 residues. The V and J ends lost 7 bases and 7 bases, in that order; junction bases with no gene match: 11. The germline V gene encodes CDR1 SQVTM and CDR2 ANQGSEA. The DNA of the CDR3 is TGCAGCGGATATGGACAGGGAAGAAGTGGCTACACCTTC. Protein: CSGYGQGRSGYTF.

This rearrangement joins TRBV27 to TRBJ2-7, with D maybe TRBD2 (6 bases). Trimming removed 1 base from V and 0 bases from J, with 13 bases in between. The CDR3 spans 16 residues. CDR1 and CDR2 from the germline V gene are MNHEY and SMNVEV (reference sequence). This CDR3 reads CASSLYPRDFSYEQYF. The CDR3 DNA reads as TGTGCCAGCAGTTTATACCCCCGGGACTTCTCCTACGAGCAGTACTTC.

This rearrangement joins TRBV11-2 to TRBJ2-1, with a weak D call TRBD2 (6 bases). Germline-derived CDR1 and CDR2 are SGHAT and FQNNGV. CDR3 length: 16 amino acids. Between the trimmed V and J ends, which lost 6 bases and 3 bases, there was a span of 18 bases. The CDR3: CASSKHAGSLYNEQFF. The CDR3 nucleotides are TGTGCCAGCAGTAAGCACGCGGGGTCTCTCTACAATGAGCAGTTCTTC.

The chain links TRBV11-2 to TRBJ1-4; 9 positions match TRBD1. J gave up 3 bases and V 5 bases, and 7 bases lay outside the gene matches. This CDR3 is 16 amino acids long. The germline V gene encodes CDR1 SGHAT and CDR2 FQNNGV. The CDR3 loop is CASSPIQGAANEKLFF. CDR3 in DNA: TGTGCCAGCAGCCCCATACAGGGGGCGGCTAATGAAAAACTGTTTTTT.

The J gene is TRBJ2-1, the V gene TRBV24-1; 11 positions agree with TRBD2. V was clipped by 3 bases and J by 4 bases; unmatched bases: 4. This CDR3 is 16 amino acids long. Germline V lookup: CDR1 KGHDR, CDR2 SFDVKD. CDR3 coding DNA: TGTGCCACCAGTGATCCCGGGACTAGCGGTTACAATGAGCAGTTCTTC. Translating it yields CATSDPGTSGYNEQFF.

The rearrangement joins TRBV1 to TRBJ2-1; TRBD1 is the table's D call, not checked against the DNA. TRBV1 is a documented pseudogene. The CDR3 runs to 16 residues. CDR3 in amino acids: CTSSQWDRGICNEQFF. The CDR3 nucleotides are TGCACCAGCAGCCAATGGGACAGGGGTATTTGCAATGAGCAGTTCTTC.

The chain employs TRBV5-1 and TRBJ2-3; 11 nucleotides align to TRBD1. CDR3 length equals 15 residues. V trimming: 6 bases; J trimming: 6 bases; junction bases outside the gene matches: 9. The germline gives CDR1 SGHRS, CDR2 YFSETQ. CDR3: CASTRTGGDWDTQYF. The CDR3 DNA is TGCGCCAGCACCCGGACAGGGGGCGATTGGGATACGCAGTATTTT.